This passage covers 6 T cell receptor beta chains from one sample sequenced in a study of blood T cell repertoires in COVID-19. The repertoire was sequenced with immunoSEQ multiplex PCR; TCRdb's copy has only in-frame clones and lacks some. The sample consists of 35,000 to 50,000 clones, 70% to 90% of them appearing once. The specimen was peripheral blood. These receptors came from a human donor in a cohort sampled during active COVID-19.

This chain uses TRBV29-1 with TRBJ2-1; D unresolved. CDR3 length: 16 amino acids. Germline V gene data show CDR1 as SQVTM and CDR2 as ANQGSEA. Trimming removed 4 bases from V and 0 bases from J, with 16 bases in between. This CDR3 is CSVGGVLPSSYNEQFF. The DNA of the CDR3 is TGCAGCGTTGGTGGAGTGCTACCTAGCTCCTACAATGAGCAGTTCTTC.

The chain has TRBV11-2 and TRBJ2-2; 8 positions agree with TRBD2. The CDR3 is 18 amino acids. The germline CDR1 and CDR2 sequences are SGHAT and FQNNGV. Germline trimming cut 6 bases from V and 3 bases from J; bases unmatched to any gene: 15. CDR3 protein: CASRIQRGPGLDTGELFF. The CDR3, as DNA: TGTGCCAGCAGGATACAGCGGGGGCCGGGTTTGGACACCGGGGAGCTGTTTTTT. The full variable domain, its missing parts supplied by reference TRBV11-2 and TRBJ2-2, is EAGVAQSPRYKIIEKRQSVAFWCNPISGHATLYWYQQILGQGPKLLIQFQNNGVVDDSQLPKDRFSAERLKGVDSTLKIQPAKLEDSAVYLCASRIQRGPGLDTGELFFGEGSRLTVL.

This clone was detected only a few times. The chain links TRBV18 to TRBJ2-3; TRBD2 matches 8 bases. V lost 1 base and J lost 0; bases outside the gene matches: 3. The CDR3 length is 16 residues. Looked up from germline, CDR1 is KGHSH and CDR2 is LQKENI. The CDR3 region has the DNA TGTGCCAGCTCACCACTGAAGCGGGGGAGCACAGATACGCAGTATTTT. Encoded protein: CASSPLKRGSTDTQYF.

The rearrangement joins TRBV5-4 to TRBJ1-4; 7 bases line up with TRBD1. Germline assignment: CDR1 SGHNT and CDR2 YYREEE (reference sequence). This CDR3 region has 14 residues. V trimming: 6 bases; J trimming: 4 bases; junction bases outside the gene matches: 6. The CDR3: CASTVQGLNEKLFF. The CDR3 bases are TGTGCCAGCACCGTACAGGGGCTTAATGAAAAACTGTTTTTT.

The rearrangement joins TRBV10-1 to TRBJ1-1; 8 bases fit TRBD1. CDR3 size: 15 residues. With 0 bases clipped from V and 3 bases from J, the junction kept 3 bases outside the gene matches. Germline V gives CDR1 WNHNN, CDR2 SYGVQD (reference sequence). The CDR3 nucleotides read TGCGCCAGCAGTGAGTCCGGACAGGGTGACACTGAAGCTTTCTTT. It is translated as CASSESGQGDTEAFF.

The table lists this clone with a count of one. The V and J genes are TRBV11-2 and TRBJ2-5, with a possible D match to TRBD2 (6 bases). V lost 1 base, J lost 1 base, and 7 bases lay in between. This CDR3 is 14 amino acids long. CDR1 is SGHAT, CDR2 FQNNGV, per germline. The CDR3 loop is CASSLAGVQETQYF. CDR3 DNA: TGTGCCAGCAGCTTAGCGGGGGTCCAAGAGACCCAGTACTTC.